Following are 14 T cell receptor beta chains from one sample sequenced in a study of cytomegalovirus exposure and HLA in healthy donors. Here immunoSEQ multiplex PCR was the method, and the copy in TCRdb shows in-frame clones only, minus some. The sample shows about 140,000 clones, approximately 87% of them seen only once. Sequenced material: PBMCs. The origin of the receptors is a man between 18 and 29 years old in good health and CMV-seronegative.

The V call is TRBV27, the J call TRBJ2-5; maybe TRBD2 (6 bases). There are 15 residues in the CDR3. V lost 3 bases and J lost 5, with 16 bases in between. Germline CDR1 and CDR2: MNHEY and SMNVEV (reference sequence). CDR3 sequence reads: CASSFLPAGGETQYF. CDR3 DNA sequence: TGTGCCAGCAGTTTCCTTCCAGCGGGTGGGGAGACCCAGTACTTC.

The chain couples TRBV5-1 to TRBJ2-7; no clear D. V shed 5 bases and J shed 2 bases, with 20 bases lying between them. Germline lookup yields CDR1 SGHRS and CDR2 YFSETQ. This CDR3 has 16 residues. Here the CDR3 reads CASRNSSLPVAYEQYF. The DNA for the CDR3 is TGCGCCAGCAGAAATTCAAGCCTACCTGTTGCCTACGAGCAGTACTTC.

This chain connects TRBV9 to TRBJ2-7; D is ambiguous. V gave up 0 bases and J gave up 0 bases, with 7 bases separating them. Germline V gives CDR1 SGDLS, CDR2 YYNGEE. This CDR3 is built from 14 residues. The CDR3 region has the DNA TGTGCCAGCAGCGTAGGTTACAACTCCTACGAGCAGTACTTC. It translates to CASSVGYNSYEQYF.

Only one count was recorded for this clone. The chain couples TRBV6-1 to TRBJ1-1; D not resolved. The CDR3 is made up of 13 amino acids. The germline CDR1 and CDR2 sequences are MNHNS and SASEGT. V shed 6 bases and J shed 0 bases, with 8 bases lying between them. This CDR3 is CASSPLLNTEAFF. CDR3 DNA sequence: TGTGCCAGCAGCCCCCTCCTGAACACTGAAGCTTTCTTT.

This sequence joins TRBV5-1 and TRBJ2-5; 10 nucleotides align to TRBD1. V gave up 5 bases and J gave up 5 bases; unmatched junction bases: 9. Germline-derived CDR1 and CDR2 are SGHRS and YFSETQ. The length of the CDR3 is 15 residues. The CDR3 region has the DNA TGCGCCAGCAGACCCGGGACAGGGGTGATTGAGACCCAGTACTTC. Its translation is CASRPGTGVIETQYF. Combining the CDR3 with reference TRBV5-1 and TRBJ2-5 gives the whole variable domain KAGVTQTPRYLIKTRGQQVTLSCSPISGHRSVSWYQQTPGQGLQFLFEYFSETQRNKGNFPGRFSGRQFSNSRSEMNVSTLELGDSALYLCASRPGTGVIETQYFGPGTRLLVL.

The rearrangement uses TRBV2 and TRBJ2-2; TRBD1 matches at 10 bases. V gave up 6 bases and J gave up 5 bases; unmatched junction bases: 6. CDR3 size: 15 residues. The germline V gene encodes CDR1 SNHLY and CDR2 FYNNEI. The CDR3 here is CASSGDRGRTGELFF. CDR3 in DNA: TGTGCCAGCAGCGGCGACAGGGGGCGGACCGGGGAGCTGTTTTTT. The whole variable domain, remainder taken from reference TRBV2 and TRBJ2-2, is EPEVTQTPSHQVTQMGQEVILRCVPISNHLYFYWYRQILGQKVEFLVSFYNNEISEKSEIFDDQFSVERPDGSNFTLKIRSTKLEDSAMYFCASSGDRGRTGELFFGEGSRLTVL.

V usage is TRBV5-1 and J usage is TRBJ2-3, with D perhaps TRBD2 (5 bases). The germline gives CDR1 SGHRS, CDR2 YFSETQ. The CDR3 spans 13 residues. Trimming removed 5 bases at V and 6 bases at J, with 13 bases between. CDR3 DNA: TGCGCCAGCAGAAGCGGAGCAGAGGATACGCAGTATTTT. Translated: CASRSGAEDTQYF.

This sequence joins TRBV12-5 and TRBJ2-5, with 13 positions matching TRBD2. Germline CDR1 reads LGHNT; CDR2 reads FRNRAP. V trimming: 5 bases; J trimming: 3 bases; junction bases outside the gene matches: 9. The CDR3 extends over 17 amino acids. CDR3 amino acids: CASGTGTSGDYKETQYF. The CDR3 DNA sequence: TGTGCTAGTGGTACCGGGACTAGCGGGGATTATAAAGAGACCCAGTACTTC.

In this sample, this clone turned up a few times. J is TRBJ2-7 and V is TRBV7-9, with TRBD2 identical over 14 bases. CDR3 length: 16 amino acids. The V segment lost 6 bases and the J segment 0 bases; nucleotides outside the gene matches: 4. Germline V gene lookup returns CDR1 SEHNR and CDR2 FQNEAQ (reference sequence). CDR3 residues: CASRRTSGGSSYEQYF. The DNA of the CDR3 is TGTGCCAGCAGGCGGACTAGCGGGGGGTCCTCCTACGAGCAGTACTTC.

This clone came up many times. At one end the junction does not follow the germline gene, possibly because of a read error. The chain links TRBV6-5 to TRBJ2-7, with unresolved D. The CDR3 has 13 residues. Per the germline V gene, CDR1 is MNHEY and CDR2 is SVGAGI. This CDR3 reads CASSGSESSEQYF. For the CDR3, the DNA is TGTGCCAGCAGCGGCTCGGAGTCCTCCGAGCAGTACTTC.

V usage is TRBV19 and J usage is TRBJ1-2; D is uncertain. The germline gives CDR1 LNHDA, CDR2 SQIVND (reference sequence). Trimming removed 7 bases from V and 10 bases from J, with 10 bases in between. This CDR3 is built from 10 residues. CDR3 residues: CASKKESYTF. The CDR3 DNA is TGTGCCAGTAAGAAAGAGTCCTACACCTTC.

This chain connects TRBV2 to TRBJ1-4; D not certain. From germline, CDR1 is SNHLY and CDR2 FYNNEI. Trimming stripped 2 bases from V and 8 bases from J, with 15 bases between. The CDR3 is 15 residues long. The CDR3 nucleotides read TGTGCCAGCAGTGAACAGGCCCAACATGGGGAAAAACTGTTTTTT. Amino acid sequence: CASSEQAQHGEKLFF. The full variable domain, rest sourced from reference TRBV2 and TRBJ1-4, is EPEVTQTPSHQVTQMGQEVILRCVPISNHLYFYWYRQILGQKVEFLVSFYNNEISEKSEIFDDQFSVERPDGSNFTLKIRSTKLEDSAMYFCASSEQAQHGEKLFFGSGTQLSVL.

This chain connects TRBV9 to TRBJ2-5, with 12 bases identical to TRBD2. The CDR3 loop spans 15 amino acids. The V segment lost 0 bases and the J segment 5 bases; nucleotides outside the gene matches: 2. The germline gives CDR1 SGDLS, CDR2 YYNGEE. The CDR3 loop is CASSVGTSGRETQYF. CDR3 DNA sequence: TGTGCCAGCAGCGTAGGTACTAGCGGGAGGGAGACCCAGTACTTC. The full variable domain, its missing parts supplied by reference TRBV9 and TRBJ2-5, is DSGVTQTPKHLITATGQRVTLRCSPRSGDLSVYWYQQSLDQGLQFLIQYYNGEERAKGNILERFSAQQFPDLHSELNLSSLELGDSALYFCASSVGTSGRETQYFGPGTRLLVL.

The CDR3 sequence is CASSLPGTSRGETQYF. DNA for the CDR3: TGTGCCAGCAGCTTACCTGGGACTAGCCGAGGAGAGACCCAGTACTTC. The chain has TRBV7-2 and TRBJ2-5; 9 nucleotides agree with TRBD2. After removal of 2 bases from V and 4 bases from J, the junction contained 8 bases not matched to a gene. This CDR3 has 16 residues. Germline V gene sequence: CDR1 SGHTA, CDR2 FQGNSA.